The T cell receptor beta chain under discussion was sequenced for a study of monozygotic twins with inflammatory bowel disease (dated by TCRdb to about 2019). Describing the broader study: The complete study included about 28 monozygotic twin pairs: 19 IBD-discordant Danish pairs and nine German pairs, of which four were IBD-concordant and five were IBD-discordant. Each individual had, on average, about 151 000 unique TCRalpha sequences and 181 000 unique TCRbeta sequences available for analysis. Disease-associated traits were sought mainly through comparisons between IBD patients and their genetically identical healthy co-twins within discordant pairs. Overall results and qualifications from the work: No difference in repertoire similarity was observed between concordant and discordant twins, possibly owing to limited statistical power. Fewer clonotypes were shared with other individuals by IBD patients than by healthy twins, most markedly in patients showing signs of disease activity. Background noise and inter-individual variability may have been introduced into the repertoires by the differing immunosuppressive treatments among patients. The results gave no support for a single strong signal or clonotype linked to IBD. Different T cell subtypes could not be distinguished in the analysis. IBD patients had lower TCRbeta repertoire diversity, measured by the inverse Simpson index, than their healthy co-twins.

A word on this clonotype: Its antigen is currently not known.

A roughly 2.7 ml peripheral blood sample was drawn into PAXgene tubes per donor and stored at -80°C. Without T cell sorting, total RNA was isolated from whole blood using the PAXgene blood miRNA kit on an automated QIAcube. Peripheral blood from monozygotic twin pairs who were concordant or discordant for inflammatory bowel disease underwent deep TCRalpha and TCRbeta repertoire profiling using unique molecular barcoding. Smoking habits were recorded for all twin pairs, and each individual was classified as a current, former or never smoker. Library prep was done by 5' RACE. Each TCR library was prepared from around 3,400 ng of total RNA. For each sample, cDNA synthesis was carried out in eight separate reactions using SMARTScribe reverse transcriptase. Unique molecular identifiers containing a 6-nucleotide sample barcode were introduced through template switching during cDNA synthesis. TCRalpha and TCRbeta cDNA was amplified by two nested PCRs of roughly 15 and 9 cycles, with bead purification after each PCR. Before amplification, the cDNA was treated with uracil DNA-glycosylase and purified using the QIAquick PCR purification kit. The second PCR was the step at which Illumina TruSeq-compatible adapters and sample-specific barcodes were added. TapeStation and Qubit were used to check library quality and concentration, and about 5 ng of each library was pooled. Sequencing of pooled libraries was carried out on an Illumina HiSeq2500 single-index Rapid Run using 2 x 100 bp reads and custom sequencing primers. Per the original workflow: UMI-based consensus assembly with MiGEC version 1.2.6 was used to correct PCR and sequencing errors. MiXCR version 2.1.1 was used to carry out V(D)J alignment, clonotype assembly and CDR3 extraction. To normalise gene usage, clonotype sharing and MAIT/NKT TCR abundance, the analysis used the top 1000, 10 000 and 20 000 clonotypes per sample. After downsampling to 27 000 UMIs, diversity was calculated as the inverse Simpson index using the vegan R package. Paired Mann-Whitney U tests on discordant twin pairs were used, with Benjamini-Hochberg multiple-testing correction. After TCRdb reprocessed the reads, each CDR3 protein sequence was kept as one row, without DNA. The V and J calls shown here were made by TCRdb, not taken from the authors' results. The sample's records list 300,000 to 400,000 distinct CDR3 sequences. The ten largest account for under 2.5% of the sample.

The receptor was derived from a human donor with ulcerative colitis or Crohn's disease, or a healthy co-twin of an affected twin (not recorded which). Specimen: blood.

The CDR3: CASSVREAVRTGELFF. The V gene is TRBV6-1 and the J gene is TRBJ2-2; TCRdb calls TRBD2, which cannot be checked without DNA. The germline V gene yields MNHNS for CDR1 and SASEGT for CDR2. The CDR3 numbers 16 residues from cysteine through phenylalanine. DNA is not on record.